The rows below give T cell receptor beta chains drawn from one sample of a study of blood T cell repertoires in COVID-19. Some clones are missing from TCRdb's copy, which holds only in-frame ones; the method was immunoSEQ multiplex PCR. The repertoire holds roughly 250,000 clones, with around 87% as singletons. Sequenced input: PBMCs or T cells enriched from blood (not recorded which). The receptors shown here come from a woman between 50 and 59 years old who had recovered from COVID-19. Each CDR3 is given with its conserved first and last residue. The D gene is left open where the match is weak. Expanded clones are given a class, and other clones once, few, many or no size at all.

size: NA; V: TRBV9; length: 14; J: TRBJ2-3; D: NA; CDR3: CASSVVARTDTQYF; DNA: TGTGCCAGCAGCGTAGTAGCGCGCACAGATACGCAGTATTTT
size: NA; V: TRBV23-1; length: 15; J: TRBJ1-5; D: TRBD1; CDR3: CASSTGTGNNQPQHF; DNA: TGCGCCAGCAGTACCGGGACAGGGAACAATCAGCCCCAGCATTTT
size: NA; V: TRBV6-5; length: 14; J: TRBJ2-7; D: NA; CDR3: CASRGRGESYEQYF; DNA: TGTGCCAGCAGGGGGAGGGGGGAGTCCTACGAGCAGTACTTC
size: NA; V: TRBV29-1; length: 14; J: TRBJ2-7; D: TRBD2; CDR3: CSVSQGSTSDEQYF; DNA: TGCAGCGTTTCCCAAGGGAGTACTAGCGACGAGCAGTACTTC
size: NA; V: TRBV7-9; length: 13; J: TRBJ1-3; D: NA; CDR3: CASSLDTGNTIYF; DNA: TGTGCCAGCAGCTTAGATACTGGAAACACCATATATTTT
size: NA; V: TRBV10-1; length: 15; J: TRBJ2-2; D: NA; CDR3: CASSELTANTGELFF; DNA: TGCGCCAGCAGTGAGTTGACAGCCAACACCGGGGAGCTGTTTTTT
size: NA; V: TRBV2; length: 12; J: TRBJ2-1; D: NA; CDR3: CASKDSYNEQFF; DNA: TGTGCCAGCAAGGACTCATACAATGAGCAGTTCTTC
size: NA; V: TRBV28; length: 15; J: TRBJ2-7; D: TRBD2; CDR3: CASSWSRAGGSEQYF; DNA: TGTGCCAGCAGTTGGTCGCGGGCGGGAGGGTCCGAGCAGTACTTC
size: NA; V: TRBV5-1; length: 16; J: TRBJ2-3; D: NA; CDR3: CASSLFPGVKTDTQYF; DNA: TGCGCCAGCAGCTTGTTCCCAGGGGTAAAGACAGATACGCAGTATTTT
size: NA; V: TRBV28; length: 15; J: TRBJ1-2; D: NA; CDR3: CASSRHPGGDYGYTF; DNA: TGTGCCAGCAGTCGACATCCGGGAGGAGATTATGGCTACACCTTC
size: NA; V: TRBV4-3; length: 14; J: TRBJ2-1; D: TRBD1; CDR3: CASSGDRGLDEQFF; DNA: TGCGCCAGCAGTGGGGACAGGGGCCTGGATGAGCAGTTCTTC
size: NA; V: TRBV27; length: 15; J: TRBJ2-3; D: NA; CDR3: CATKGTPQAGDTQYF; DNA: TGTGCCACCAAGGGGACACCTCAGGCCGGTGATACGCAGTATTTT
size: once; V: TRBV19; length: 13; J: TRBJ1-5; D: NA; CDR3: CASSLPSNQPQHF; DNA: TGTGCCAGTAGCCTCCCCAGTAATCAGCCCCAGCATTTT
size: NA; V: TRBV11-3; length: 15; J: TRBJ2-1; D: TRBD2; CDR3: CASSPGLAGNNEQFF; DNA: TGTGCCAGCAGCCCGGGACTAGCGGGAAACAATGAGCAGTTCTTC
size: NA; V: TRBV7-2; length: 16; J: TRBJ2-7; D: NA; CDR3: CASSTYGQLRNYEQYF; DNA: TGTGCCAGCAGCACGTATGGACAGTTACGAAACTACGAGCAGTACTTC
size: few; V: TRBV28; length: 13; J: TRBJ1-2; D: NA; CDR3: CASRLQGGYGYTF; DNA: TGTGCCAGCAGACTACAGGGAGGGTATGGCTACACCTTC